The 18 T cell receptor beta chains in this list originate from one sample, sequenced in a study of Ad26.COV2.S vaccination and SARS-CoV-2 variants. TCRdb's copy holds only in-frame clones and misses some; the assay was immunoSEQ multiplex PCR. The sample holds about 280,000 clones, approximately 87% seen once. Treatment noted: some 20 received Ad26.COV2.S at low or high dose, single or two shots; roughly five received placebo; per-sample allocation not given. Specimen acquisition occurred on day 63 following the initial vaccine or placebo injection. The source material was peripheral blood, sampled in a trial of Ad26.COV2.S vaccine versus placebo. The source of these receptors is a person between 18 and 59 years old who received the Ad26.COV2.S COVID-19 vaccine or a placebo.

The rearrangement joins TRBV5-1 to TRBJ2-5, with D possibly being TRBD2 (6 bases). The length of the CDR3 is 14 residues. Germline CDR1 is SGHRS and CDR2 is YFSETQ. The ends were cut back, 2 bases at V and 2 bases at J, with 10 bases in the middle. As DNA, the CDR3 is TGCGCCAGCAGCTTTTATGGGGGGCAAGAGACCCAGTACTTC. This sequence encodes CASSFYGGQETQYF.

The rearrangement uses TRBV6-1 and TRBJ2-5; 10 bases align to TRBD2. Germline V CDR1 and CDR2: MNHNS, SASEGT. The J segment lost 6 bases and the V segment lost 0 bases, leaving 10 bases of the junction unmatched. The CDR3 totals 17 residues. CDR3 bases: TGTGCCAGCAGTGAAGCCGGTAGCGGGGGGCCTTCCAAGACCCAGTACTTC. Encoded protein: CASSEAGSGGPSKTQYF.

A remark on this clone: Other DNA variants within this sample encode the same CDR3. J is TRBJ2-7 and V is TRBV6-5, with 15 bases matching TRBD2. The CDR3 length is 15 residues. Germline V CDR1 and CDR2: MNHEY, SVGAGI. With 4 bases clipped from V and 3 bases from J, the junction kept 1 base outside the gene matches. CDR3 protein: CASSWGLAGGYEQYF. As DNA, the CDR3 is TGTGCCAGCAGTTGGGGACTAGCGGGAGGCTACGAGCAGTACTTC.

The chain joins TRBV12-3 or TRBV12-4 to TRBJ1-4; D call uncertain. The V gene lost 10 bases and the J gene lost 8 bases, with 17 bases spanning the gap. The CDR3 covers 13 residues. CDR3 sequence reads: CATRLVAGEKLFF. The CDR3 DNA reads as TGTGCCACCCGGCTTGTGGCTGGGGAAAAACTGTTTTTT.

The chain employs TRBV10-3 and TRBJ1-2, with D unclear. Germline CDR1 reads ENHRY; CDR2 reads SYGVKD. The CDR3 runs to 12 residues. V lost 10 bases, J lost 3 bases, and 12 bases lay in between. In DNA, the CDR3 is TGTGCCACCCGGCGGGGAGACTATGGCTACACCTTC. Translated: CATRRGDYGYTF.

This clone came up a few times. The chain has TRBV6-2 or TRBV6-3 and TRBJ2-1; 8 bases are a match to TRBD1. The germline V gene has CDR1 MNHEY and CDR2 SVGEGT. CDR3 length: 14 amino acids. The junction had 7 bases not matched to a gene; V was cut back by 4 bases and J by 8 bases. CDR3 in DNA: TGTGCCAGCAGTTCCAGGGGGCTGGTCGATGAGCAGTTCTTC. It yields the protein CASSSRGLVDEQFF.

The J gene is TRBJ2-5, the V gene TRBV6-5; D gene ambiguous. The CDR3 length is 11 residues. V lost 8 bases and J lost 0, with 4 bases in between. Germline lookup yields CDR1 MNHEY and CDR2 SVGAGI. The CDR3 nucleotides read TGTGCCAGCGTGGACCAAGAGACCCAGTACTTC. Its translation: CASVDQETQYF.

The V call is TRBV29-1, the J call TRBJ2-1; TRBD2 matches at 11 bases. Losses at the gene ends were 7 bases for V and 4 bases for J; bases not matched to a gene: 6. Germline V gene lookup returns CDR1 SQVTM and CDR2 ANQGSEA. This CDR3 is 14 amino acids long. The CDR3 sequence is CSAGLAGWYNEQFF. The CDR3 nucleotides are TGCAGCGCTGGACTAGCGGGTTGGTACAATGAGCAGTTCTTC.

The gene calls are TRBV4-1 and TRBJ2-1; 13 bases line up with TRBD2. Germline V gives CDR1 MGHRA, CDR2 YSYEKL. This CDR3 contains 15 residues. V dropped 5 bases and J dropped 5; count of bases not matched to a gene: 3. CDR3 bases: TGCGCCAGCAGCAGGACTAGCGGGAGTAACAATGAGCAGTTCTTC. Its translation is CASSRTSGSNNEQFF.

This chain uses TRBV4-3 with TRBJ2-3; D call uncertain. There are 15 residues in the CDR3. The germline V gene encodes CDR1 LGHNA and CDR2 YSLEER. Trimming left V 0 bases short and J 7 bases short, with 14 bases between. CDR3 loop: CASSQDRLPGNTQYF. CDR3 DNA sequence: TGCGCCAGCAGCCAAGATCGCCTACCGGGCAATACGCAGTATTTT.

This rearrangement joins TRBV7-2 to TRBJ2-5; 9 positions match TRBD1. Germline V CDR1 and CDR2: SGHTA, FQGNSA. The trim removed 1 base at V and 5 bases at J, leaving 8 bases unmatched. The CDR3 totals 16 residues. CDR3 in amino acids: CASSLVLGQGQETQYF. The CDR3 DNA is TGTGCCAGCAGCTTAGTCCTAGGACAGGGGCAGGAGACCCAGTACTTC. The complete variable domain, with remaining parts taken from reference TRBV7-2 and TRBJ2-5, reads GAGVSQSPSNKVTEKGKDVELRCDPISGHTALYWYRQSLGQGLEFLIYFQGNSAPDKSGLPSDRFSAERTGGSVSTLTIQRTQQEDSAVYLCASSLVLGQGQETQYFGPGTRLLVL.

This chain joins TRBV12-5 and TRBJ1-1; the D is unclear. Germline V gene sequence: CDR1 LGHNT, CDR2 FRNRAP. CDR3 length: 13 amino acids. Trimming took off 7 bases at V and 3 bases at J, with 12 bases between the two ends. Here the CDR3 reads CASAPLSDTEAFF. The CDR3 DNA follows: TGTGCTAGTGCCCCCCTATCGGACACTGAAGCTTTCTTT.

V and J are TRBV7-2 and TRBJ2-1; D perhaps matches TRBD2 (7 bases). CDR3 length: 13 residues. Between the trimmed V and J ends, which lost 11 bases and 6 bases, there was a span of 17 bases. Per germline, CDR1 SGHTA and CDR2 FQGNSA. The CDR3 is CASRGGGGNEQFF. CDR3 nucleotides: TGTGCCTCTCGAGGGGGAGGGGGCAATGAGCAGTTCTTC.

The V and J genes are TRBV30 and TRBJ2-7, with D possibly being TRBD1 (6 bases). This CDR3 is 15 amino acids long. The V and J ends lost 1 base and 0 bases respectively, with 13 bases between them. Germline CDR1 GTSNPN, CDR2 SVGIG (reference sequence). The CDR3, as DNA: TGTGCCTGGAGTGGAATCTGGACAGACTCCTACGAGCAGTACTTC. It translates to CAWSGIWTDSYEQYF.

The chain links TRBV30 to TRBJ2-7, with a possible D match to TRBD1 (5 bases). CDR1 and CDR2 from the germline V gene are GTSNPN and SVGIG (reference sequence). This CDR3 comprises 14 residues. Trimming shortened V by 0 bases and J by 2 bases, and 11 bases separated the two germline ends. The CDR3 sequence: CAWSVRRVPYEQYF. Written as DNA, the CDR3 is TGTGCCTGGAGTGTACGCAGGGTTCCCTACGAGCAGTACTTC.

The V and J genes are TRBV18 and TRBJ1-3; D not certain. V lost 4 bases to trimming and J lost 2 bases, with 15 bases between them. The CDR3 length is 16 residues. Germline assignment: CDR1 KGHSH and CDR2 LQKENI. This chain's CDR3 is CASSLSPGSAGNTIYF. CDR3 coding DNA: TGTGCCAGCTCACTAAGTCCGGGAAGTGCTGGAAACACCATATATTTT. Full variable domain (outside the CDR3, taken from reference TRBV18 and TRBJ1-3): NAGVMQNPRHLVRRRGQEARLRCSPMKGHSHVYWYRQLPEEGLKFMVYLQKENIIDESGMPKERFSAEFPKEGPSILRIQQVVRGDSAAYFCASSLSPGSAGNTIYFGEGSWLTVV.

V is TRBV19 and J is TRBJ2-1; TRBD2 matches at 11 bases. V shed 3 bases, J shed 7 bases, and the junction held 5 bases outside the gene matches. Germline CDR1 and CDR2: LNHDA and SQIVND (reference sequence). This CDR3 contains 15 residues. This chain's CDR3 is CASSMASGRRNEQFF. Written as DNA, the CDR3 is TGTGCCAGTAGTATGGCTAGCGGGAGGAGGAATGAGCAGTTCTTC.

This clone has a handful of counts. The chain is built from TRBV5-6 and TRBJ1-2, with D possibly being TRBD1 (6 bases). Trimming took 1 base from V and 1 from J, leaving 11 bases between them. Germline-derived CDR1 and CDR2 are SGHDT and YYEEEE. The CDR3 totals 15 residues. The CDR3 region has the DNA TGTGCCAGCAGCTTGACCGGACAGAATAACTATGGCTACACCTTC. Residues: CASSLTGQNNYGYTF.